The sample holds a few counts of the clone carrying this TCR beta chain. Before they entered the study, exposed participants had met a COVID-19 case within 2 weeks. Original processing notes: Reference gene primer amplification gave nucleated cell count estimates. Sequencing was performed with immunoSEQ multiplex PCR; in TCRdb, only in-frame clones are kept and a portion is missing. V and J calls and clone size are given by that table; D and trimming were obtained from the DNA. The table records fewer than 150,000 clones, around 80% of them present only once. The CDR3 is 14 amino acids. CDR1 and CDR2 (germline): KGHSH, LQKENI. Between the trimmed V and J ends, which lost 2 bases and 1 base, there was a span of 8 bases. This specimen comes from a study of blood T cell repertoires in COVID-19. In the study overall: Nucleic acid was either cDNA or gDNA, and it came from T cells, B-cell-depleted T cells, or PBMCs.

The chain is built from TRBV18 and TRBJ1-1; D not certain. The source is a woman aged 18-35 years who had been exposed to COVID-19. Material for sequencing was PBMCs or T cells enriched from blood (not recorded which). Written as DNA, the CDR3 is TGTGCCAGCTCACCAGTATCAGAGAACACTGAAGCTTTCTTT. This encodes CASSPVSENTEAFF. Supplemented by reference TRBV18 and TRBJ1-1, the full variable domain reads NAGVMQNPRHLVRRRGQEARLRCSPMKGHSHVYWYRQLPEEGLKFMVYLQKENIIDESGMPKERFSAEFPKEGPSILRIQQVVRGDSAAYFCASSPVSENTEAFFGQGTRLTVV.